A selection of T cell receptor beta chains follows, all from one sample in a study of cytomegalovirus exposure and HLA in healthy donors. The table came from immunoSEQ multiplex PCR; TCRdb's copy has only in-frame clones and leaves some out. The data contain roughly 80,000 clones, approximately 74% of them singletons. Material for sequencing was PBMCs. The receptors were sampled from a woman in her fifties or sixties in good health and CMV-seropositive. Both conserved end residues are part of each CDR3. The D gene is left open where the match is weak. Some rows mark clone size as missing; the rest say once, few, many or name a class of expanded clone.

J gene,D gene,clone size,V gene,CDR3 protein,CDR3 DNA
TRBJ1-4,TRBD1,.,TRBV10-1,CASRGGMIAEKLFF,TGCGCCAGCAGAGGGGGCATGATTGCTGAAAAACTGTTTTTT
TRBJ1-1,.,.,TRBV30,CAWSPWGPEAFF,TGTGCCTGGAGTCCATGGGGCCCCGAAGCTTTCTTT
TRBJ2-3,TRBD2,.,TRBV11-2,CASSLPSSGTTDTQYF,TGTGCCAGCAGCTTACCGTCTAGCGGGACGACAGATACGCAGTATTTT
TRBJ2-1,.,.,TRBV7-8,CASSLNYRNEQFF,TGTGCCAGCAGCTTAAACTACCGCAATGAGCAGTTCTTC
TRBJ2-4,.,few,TRBV6-1,CASSEAGNGVLIQYF,TGTGCCAGCAGTGAGGCTGGGAACGGGGTACTAATTCAGTACTTC
TRBJ1-2,TRBD1,.,TRBV11-2,CASSSNRGRRYGYTF,TGTGCCAGCAGCTCGAACAGGGGGCGAAGGTATGGCTACACCTTC
TRBJ2-7,TRBD2,few,TRBV9,CASSHRTSAHEYEQYF,TGTGCCAGCAGCCACCGGACTAGCGCACATGAGTACGAGCAGTACTTC
TRBJ2-6,TRBD2,few,TRBV10-3,CAIGASGVFSGANVLTF,TGTGCCATCGGGGCTAGCGGGGTTTTCTCTGGGGCCAACGTCCTGACTTTC
TRBJ2-1,TRBD2,.,TRBV6-5,CASRGLAGAGNEQFF,TGTGCCAGCAGAGGACTAGCGGGAGCTGGGAATGAGCAGTTCTTC
TRBJ2-1,TRBD2,once,TRBV2,CASSDRPGGIGNEQFF,TGTGCCAGCAGTGATCGACCGGGAGGGATAGGCAATGAGCAGTTCTTC
TRBJ2-7,.,once,TRBV11-3,CASSPQGSEQYF,TGTGCCAGCAGCCCCCAGGGGAGCGAGCAGTACTTC
TRBJ2-7,.,.,TRBV6-5,CASSYRGIYEQYF,TGTGCCAGCAGTTACAGGGGGATCTACGAGCAGTACTTC
TRBJ2-4,TRBD1,few,TRBV6-5,CASRLSDRGKNIQYF,TGTGCCAGCAGGCTCTCGGACAGGGGAAAAAACATTCAGTACTTC
TRBJ1-2,.,.,TRBV6-5,CASTTDRNYGYTF,TGTGCCAGCACCACCGACAGAAACTATGGCTACACCTTC
TRBJ2-7,TRBD1,.,TRBV2,CASSDGDRGNYEQYF,TGTGCCAGCAGTGACGGGGACAGGGGGAACTACGAGCAGTACTTC
TRBJ2-5,TRBD1,.,TRBV5-4,CASSLGGTGQETQYF,TGTGCCAGCAGCTTGGGGGGGACAGGGCAAGAGACCCAGTACTTC
TRBJ1-4,.,few,TRBV5-4,CASSLAAGEKLFF,TGTGCCAGCAGCTTGGCGGCAGGAGAAAAACTGTTTTTT
TRBJ2-3,TRBD1,.,TRBV5-6,CASSRTGGAEYTQYF,TGTGCCAGCAGCCGCACAGGGGGCGCTGAGTATACGCAGTATTTT
TRBJ2-5,TRBD2,.,TRBV2,CASSELAGGPRPPGQYF,TGTGCCAGCAGCGAACTAGCGGGAGGGCCTCGTCCGCCCGGCCAGTACTTC
TRBJ2-7,.,large,TRBV4-1,CASSQRSTGTLSYEQYF,TGCGCCAGCAGCCAACGGTCGACAGGGACTCTCTCCTACGAGCAGTACTTC
TRBJ1-2,.,.,TRBV7-2,CASSQGFGYTF,TGTGCCAGCAGCCAGGGGTTTGGCTACACCTTC
TRBJ2-5,TRBD1,.,TRBV30,CAWSVAGGFQETQYF,TGTGCCTGGAGTGTAGCAGGGGGATTTCAAGAGACCCAGTACTTC
TRBJ1-4,.,once,TRBV5-4,CASSLRGTGEKLFF,TGTGCCAGCAGCCTGCGGGGGACCGGTGAAAAACTGTTTTTT
TRBJ1-6,TRBD1,.,TRBV6-1,CASSEAEGQGNSPLHF,TGTGCCAGCAGTGAAGCTGAAGGACAGGGCAATTCACCCCTCCACTTT
TRBJ2-7,TRBD1,few,TRBV5-1,CASSQGQGEQYF,TGCGCCAGCAGCCAAGGACAGGGCGAGCAGTACTTC
TRBJ1-5,.,once,TRBV5-1,CASSLGAGLNQPQHF,TGCGCCAGCAGCTTGGGTGCAGGGCTCAATCAGCCCCAGCATTTT
TRBJ2-7,.,.,TRBV7-9,CASSLRSGYEQYF,TGTGCCAGCAGCTTACGTTCGGGCTACGAGCAGTACTTC
TRBJ2-7,TRBD1,.,TRBV6-1,CASSKGDSSLNEQYF,TGTGCCAGCAGTAAAGGGGACAGCTCTCTAAACGAGCAGTACTTC
TRBJ2-1,.,.,TRBV5-4,CASSLGGGTGSYNEQFF,TGTGCCAGCAGCTTGGGGGGCGGCACAGGGTCTTACAATGAGCAGTTCTTC
TRBJ2-1,TRBD2,.,TRBV25-1,CASSGGGDYNEQFF,TGTGCCAGCAGTGGCGGGGGTGACTACAATGAGCAGTTCTTC
TRBJ2-2,.,many,TRBV4-1,CASSQDFQTGELFF,TGCGCCAGCAGCCAAGATTTCCAAACCGGGGAGCTGTTTTTT
TRBJ2-3,TRBD2,.,TRBV6-1,CASSEGGRGSTDTQYF,TGTGCCAGCAGTGAAGGGGGGAGGGGAAGCACAGATACGCAGTATTTT
TRBJ2-3,TRBD2,.,TRBV6-4,CASSDSAGVPTDTQYF,TGTGCCAGCAGTGACTCGGCGGGAGTTCCTACAGATACGCAGTATTTT
TRBJ1-4,TRBD1,once,TRBV28,CASSSGTVNEKLFF,TGTGCCAGCAGTTCCGGGACAGTAAATGAAAAACTGTTTTTT
TRBJ1-4,.,.,TRBV29-1,CSVESANEKLFF,TGCAGCGTTGAATCGGCTAATGAAAAACTGTTTTTT
TRBJ2-5,.,.,TRBV11-3,CASSSKRETQYF,TGTGCCAGCAGCTCCAAGAGGGAGACCCAGTACTTC
TRBJ2-1,TRBD2,.,TRBV2,CASLAGAGNEQFF,TGTGCCAGCCTAGCGGGAGCAGGCAATGAGCAGTTCTTC
TRBJ2-3,TRBD2,.,TRBV28,CASSLGTSGRGTDTQYF,TGTGCCAGCAGCCTCGGGACTAGCGGGAGGGGCACAGATACGCAGTATTTT
TRBJ1-1,.,.,TRBV9,CASSPAATGTEAFF,TGTGCCAGCAGCCCGGCAGCCACAGGGACTGAAGCTTTCTTT
TRBJ2-6,.,.,TRBV7-8,CASSLEAPGSGANVLTF,TGTGCCAGCAGCTTAGAGGCCCCGGGATCTGGGGCCAACGTCCTGACTTTC
TRBJ2-7,TRBD2,.,TRBV30,CAWSAGTSGSYEQYF,TGTGCCTGGAGTGCAGGGACTAGCGGGAGTTACGAGCAGTACTTC
TRBJ1-1,.,.,TRBV7-9,CASSLLGAVDTEAFF,TGTGCCAGCAGCTTACTAGGGGCGGTCGACACTGAAGCTTTCTTT
TRBJ1-1,TRBD1,once,TRBV28,CASRPQGMNTEAFF,TGTGCCAGCAGACCACAGGGGATGAACACTGAAGCTTTCTTT
TRBJ2-1,.,.,TRBV7-7,CASSKVRNTEQFF,TGTGCTAGCAGCAAGGTGAGGAATACTGAGCAGTTCTTC
TRBJ1-4,.,.,TRBV2,CASNQDGGDEKLFF,TGTGCCAGCAATCAGGACGGGGGGGATGAAAAACTGTTTTTT
TRBJ2-7,TRBD2,.,TRBV7-6,CASSPGLAGEYEQYF,TGTGCCAGCAGCCCGGGACTAGCGGGAGAATACGAGCAGTACTTC
TRBJ2-3,TRBD2,.,TRBV4-2,CASSQEAASGTDTQYF,TGTGCCAGCAGCCAAGAAGCGGCTAGCGGGACAGATACGCAGTATTTT
TRBJ1-1,TRBD1,.,TRBV28,CASRDRVRVTEAFF,TGTGCCAGCAGGGACAGGGTGAGGGTCACTGAAGCTTTCTTT
TRBJ2-7,.,few,TRBV4-1,CASSLQGGYEQYF,TGCGCCAGCAGCCTACAGGGGGGGTACGAGCAGTACTTC
TRBJ1-5,TRBD1,.,TRBV6-1,CASKHRGSGQPQHF,TGTGCCAGCAAACACAGGGGCAGCGGTCAGCCCCAGCATTTT
TRBJ2-7,TRBD1,.,TRBV6-1,CASSEGTGSYEQYF,TGTGCCAGCAGTGAAGGGACAGGCTCCTACGAGCAGTACTTC
TRBJ1-2,TRBD1,.,TRBV5-1,CASSLGQGKGYTF,TGCGCCAGCAGCTTGGGACAGGGGAAAGGCTACACCTTC
TRBJ1-2,.,.,TRBV29-1,CSVGGSQGRGYTF,TGCAGCGTTGGAGGTTCTCAGGGGAGAGGCTACACCTTC
TRBJ2-2,TRBD1,.,TRBV6-6,CASSYYPGQGTGELFF,TGTGCCAGCAGTTACTACCCGGGACAGGGGACCGGGGAGCTGTTTTTT
TRBJ2-7,TRBD2,.,TRBV6-5,CASSYDTSGVYEQYF,TGTGCCAGCAGTTACGATACTAGCGGGGTCTACGAGCAGTACTTC